Following are 8 T cell receptor beta chains from one sample sequenced in a study of T-cell memory formation after mild COVID-19. TCRdb re-called the 5' RACE reads with MiXCR, one entry per CDR3 protein. The sample shows around 410,000 distinct CDR3 sequences, about 25% of them seen only once. Sequences were obtained from PBMCs or a T cell subset sorted from them (not recorded which). The receptors were sampled from an adult woman who had mild COVID-19 (a few samples of this study predate the infection). Cell type and time point are not known.

The sample holds a few counts of this clonotype. Here the CDR3 reads CASSLDPSGNTEAFF. In DNA form, the CDR3 reads TGTGCCAGCAGCTTAGATCCATCGGGGAACACTGAAGCTTTCTTT. The V call is TRBV11-2, the J call TRBJ1-1; D unclear. Per germline, CDR1 SGHAT and CDR2 FQNNGV. This CDR3 is built from 15 residues. V was shortened by 0 bases and J by 1 base, with 9 bases between the two germline ends.

This chain connects TRBV5-6 to TRBJ2-1; 13 nucleotides align to TRBD2. The CDR3 contains 20 residues. V gave up 2 bases and J gave up 0 bases; unmatched junction bases: 11. CDR1 is SGHDT and CDR2 is YYEEEE in the germline V gene. The CDR3, as DNA: TGTGCCAGCAGCTTACTTACTAGCGGGAGGGCCCTTAGCTCCTACAATGAGCAGTTCTTC. Protein sequence: CASSLLTSGRALSSYNEQFF.

The genes are TRBV5-6 and TRBJ2-1, with 9 bases lining up with TRBD2. The germline V gene encodes CDR1 SGHDT and CDR2 YYEEEE. J gave up 12 bases and V 1 base, and 14 bases lay outside the gene matches. CDR3 size: 16 residues. CDR3 DNA sequence: TGTGCCAGCAGCTTGAGATTCAGGACTAGCGCTCAATCGCAGTTCTTC. This translates into CASSLRFRTSAQSQFF.

V and J are TRBV11-2 and TRBJ2-1; 7 nucleotides line up with TRBD2. V dropped 3 bases and J dropped 3; count of bases not matched to a gene: 5. Germline V gives CDR1 SGHAT, CDR2 FQNNGV. There are 15 residues in the CDR3. CDR3 sequence (DNA): TGTGCCAGCAGCTTCCTCAAGCGGGGCTACAATGAGCAGTTCTTC. Translated: CASSFLKRGYNEQFF.

This clonotype was counted a few times. The V call is TRBV29-1, the J call TRBJ1-2, with a weak D call TRBD1 (6 bases). From germline, CDR1 is SQVTM and CDR2 ANQGSEA. Trimming cost V 7 bases and J 4 bases, with 10 bases left between them. This CDR3 contains 11 residues. In DNA form, the CDR3 reads TGCAGCGAGTACAGGGTCTATGGCTACACCTTC. Translation gives CSEYRVYGYTF.

This clonotype was seen a few times. The chain combines TRBV5-1 with TRBJ2-7; tentative D call: TRBD1 (6 bases). This CDR3 comprises 14 residues. From germline, CDR1 is SGHRS and CDR2 YFSETQ. V shed 4 bases and J shed 3 bases, with 14 bases lying between them. The CDR3 nucleotides read TGCGCCAGCAGCCCCCGGGACACTATCTACGAGCAGTACTTC. Residues: CASSPRDTIYEQYF.

J is TRBJ2-2 and V is TRBV5-1; the D is unclear. This CDR3 is built from 14 residues. Trimming stripped 3 bases from V and 4 bases from J, with 10 bases between. Per germline, CDR1 SGHRS and CDR2 YFSETQ. The CDR3 spells CASSSSTSTGELFF. The CDR3 DNA is TGCGCCAGCAGCTCCTCAACCTCCACCGGGGAGCTGTTTTTT. Complete variable domain (other parts from reference TRBV5-1 and TRBJ2-2): KAGVTQTPRYLIKTRGQQVTLSCSPISGHRSVSWYQQTPGQGLQFLFEYFSETQRNKGNFPGRFSGRQFSNSRSEMNVSTLELGDSALYLCASSSSTSTGELFFGEGSRLTVL.

This clonotype was found a few times. The rearrangement links TRBV20-1 to TRBJ2-1, with D possibly being TRBD2 (6 bases). V was clipped by 2 bases and J by 5 bases, with 13 bases between them. The length of the CDR3 is 14 residues. Germline V gene lookup returns CDR1 DFQATT and CDR2 SNEGSKA (reference sequence). DNA of the CDR3: TGCAGTGCTAGAACGGGGGTAAACAACAATGAGCAGTTCTTC. Its translation is CSARTGVNNNEQFF.